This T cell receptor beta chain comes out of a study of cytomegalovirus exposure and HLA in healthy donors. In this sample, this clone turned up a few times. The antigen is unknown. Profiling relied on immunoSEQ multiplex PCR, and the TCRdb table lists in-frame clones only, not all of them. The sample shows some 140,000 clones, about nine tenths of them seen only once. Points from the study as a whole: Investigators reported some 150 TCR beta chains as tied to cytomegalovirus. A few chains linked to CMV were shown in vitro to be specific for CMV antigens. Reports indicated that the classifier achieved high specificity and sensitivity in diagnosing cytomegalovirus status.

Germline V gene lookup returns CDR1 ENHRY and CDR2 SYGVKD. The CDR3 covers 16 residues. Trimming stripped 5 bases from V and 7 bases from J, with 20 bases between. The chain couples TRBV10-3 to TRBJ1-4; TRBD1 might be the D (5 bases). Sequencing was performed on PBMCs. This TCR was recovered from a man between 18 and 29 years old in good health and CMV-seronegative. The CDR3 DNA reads TGTGCCATCAGTAAGGGAGCCCGCACGGGGGGTGAAAAACTGTTTTTT. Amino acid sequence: CAISKGARTGGEKLFF.